Listed below are T cell receptor beta chains from one sample, sequenced in a study of cytomegalovirus exposure and HLA in healthy donors. Profiling relied on immunoSEQ multiplex PCR, and the TCRdb table lists in-frame clones only, not all of them. Here the sample spans about 100,000 clones, approximately 73% being singletons. The sequenced sample consisted of PBMCs. These receptor sequences come from a young man in good health and CMV-seronegative. Each CDR3 is given with its conserved first and last residue. D genes are given only for firm matches. Clone size is stated in some rows and not others, as once, few, many or a class when expanded.

v_call	clone_size	j_call	d_call	cdr3_nt	cdr3_aa
TRBV10-3	NA	TRBJ2-1	NA	TGTGCCATCAGTGAGTCGCCCTTAGATGAGCAGTTCTTC	CAISESPLDEQFF
TRBV11-1	medium-sized	TRBJ2-5	NA	TGTGCCAGCAGCTTAGCGCGTGGGGGCCGAGAGACCCAGTACTTC	CASSLARGGRETQYF
TRBV27	NA	TRBJ2-1	TRBD2	TGTGCCAGCAGACGTGGACTAGCGGAGTACAATGAGCAGTTCTTC	CASRRGLAEYNEQFF
TRBV10-3	NA	TRBJ2-7	NA	TGTGCCATCAGTGGCGGAGGGGCCGGCGAGCAGTACTTC	CAISGGGAGEQYF
TRBV7-8	NA	TRBJ2-1	TRBD2	TGTGCCAGCAAAATCGGCGGGAGTGCCGACAATGAGCAGTTCTTC	CASKIGGSADNEQFF
TRBV2	few	TRBJ2-7	NA	TGTGCCAGCAGGACAACAGGGATATCCTACGAGCAGTACTTC	CASRTTGISYEQYF
TRBV5-1	NA	TRBJ2-5	TRBD1	TGCGCCAGCAGCTTGACAGGGGGGCAAGAGACCCAGTACTTC	CASSLTGGQETQYF
TRBV28	NA	TRBJ1-6	NA	TGTGCCAGCAGGCCGGGACAATATAATTCACCCCTCCACTTT	CASRPGQYNSPLHF
TRBV10-2	NA	TRBJ1-4	NA	TGCGCCAGCAGTGCGACAGGCGGATCCCCAACCCTGTTTTTT	CASSATGGSPTLFF
TRBV5-1	few	TRBJ1-1	NA	TGCGCCAGCAGCTTGGTGGGCAGGTTGAACACTGAAGCTTTCTTT	CASSLVGRLNTEAFF
TRBV19	NA	TRBJ2-2	TRBD1	TGTGCCAGTAGTAGGACAGGGGCGAAAACCGGGGAGCTGTTTTTT	CASSRTGAKTGELFF
TRBV28	NA	TRBJ1-6	NA	TGTGCCAGCAGTTACCCCCAGGGTAACTCACCCCTCCACTTT	CASSYPQGNSPLHF
TRBV2	NA	TRBJ2-1	TRBD2	TGTGCCAGCAGTGAATTGGCGGGAGTCTACAATGAGCAGTTCTTC	CASSELAGVYNEQFF
TRBV9	few	TRBJ2-3	NA	TGTGCCAGCAGCGTAGGATCTAGCGCAAACACAGATACGCAGTATTTT	CASSVGSSANTDTQYF
TRBV10-2	NA	TRBJ2-7	NA	TGCGCCAGCAGTGAGTTTAACATCGAGCAGTACTTC	CASSEFNIEQYF
TRBV19	NA	TRBJ1-1	NA	TGTGCCAGTAGTCGTAGGGAGGAGAACACTGAAGCTTTCTTT	CASSRREENTEAFF
TRBV5-1	NA	TRBJ2-3	NA	TGCGCCAGCAGCTTCCGAGATACGCAGTATTTT	CASSFRDTQYF
TRBV7-9	NA	TRBJ1-5	NA	TGTGCCAGCAGCTGGGGGGGAAGGGGTCAGCCCCAGCATTTT	CASSWGGRGQPQHF
TRBV10-2	NA	TRBJ2-7	NA	TGCGCCAGCAGCCTAGGTTACGACTACGAGCAGTACTTC	CASSLGYDYEQYF
TRBV6-5	NA	TRBJ1-2	NA	TGTGCCAGCAGTTACTCCCCAGGGACTAACTATGGCTACACCTTC	CASSYSPGTNYGYTF
TRBV5-1	NA	TRBJ2-7	TRBD1	TGCGCCAGCAGCTTGGGCGACAGGGAAGTCGGCGAGCAGTACTTC	CASSLGDREVGEQYF
TRBV30	NA	TRBJ1-5	TRBD1	TGTGCCTGGGGACAGGGGAGCAATCAGCCCCAGCATTTT	CAWGQGSNQPQHF
TRBV9	NA	TRBJ1-5	NA	TGTGCCAGCAGCACCGGGGGGGGCAATCAGCCCCAGCATTTT	CASSTGGGNQPQHF
TRBV5-1	few	TRBJ2-7	NA	TGCGCCAGCAGCTTGGGGGACTGGAGTACGGGCTACGAGCAGTACTTC	CASSLGDWSTGYEQYF
TRBV30	NA	TRBJ2-2	NA	TGTGCCTGGAGTGGCATGGCGGGCTACACCGGGGAGCTGTTTTTT	CAWSGMAGYTGELFF
TRBV11-2	NA	TRBJ2-7	NA	TGTGCCAGCAGCTTAGCGCGCTACGAGCAGTACTTC	CASSLARYEQYF
TRBV5-5	NA	TRBJ2-5	TRBD1	TGTGCCAGCAGCATGACAGGGGGGGTCCAAGAGACCCAGTACTTC	CASSMTGGVQETQYF
TRBV9	NA	TRBJ2-7	TRBD2	TGTGCCAGCAGCGGGACTAGCGGGAGCCGGGAGTACTTC	CASSGTSGSREYF
TRBV5-1	once	TRBJ2-1	TRBD2	TGCGCCAGCAGCTTGCGTTTCGGGACTAGCGCCCATGAGCAGTTCTTC	CASSLRFGTSAHEQFF
TRBV7-8	once	TRBJ2-1	TRBD1	TGTGCCAGCAGCCACCGACAGGGTACCTACAATGAGCAGTTCTTC	CASSHRQGTYNEQFF
TRBV29-1	once	TRBJ2-1	NA	TGCAGCGTTGATCACAGCAATGAGCAGTTCTTC	CSVDHSNEQFF
TRBV4-1	NA	TRBJ1-6	TRBD1	TGCGCCAGCAGCCAAGAAACAGGGGGTTATTCACCCCTCCACTTT	CASSQETGGYSPLHF
TRBV6-4	NA	TRBJ1-5	NA	TGTGCCAGCAGCGAGACTGAGGGCAATCAGCCCCAGCATTTT	CASSETEGNQPQHF
TRBV27	NA	TRBJ2-3	NA	TGTGCCAGCAGTTTAGTACCCAGGGATTCCGAGAGCACGGATACGCAGTATTTT	CASSLVPRDSESTDTQYF
TRBV7-9	NA	TRBJ1-5	NA	TGTGCCAGCAGCTTAGGGGGCAGGAGCAATCAGCCCCAGCATTTT	CASSLGGRSNQPQHF
TRBV18	few	TRBJ2-5	TRBD1	TGTGCCAGCTCAGAGACAGGGGGCAAGACCCAGTACTTC	CASSETGGKTQYF
TRBV27	NA	TRBJ1-4	NA	TGTGCCAGCAGTTTATCCTCAACTAATGAAAAACTGTTTTTT	CASSLSSTNEKLFF
TRBV30	NA	TRBJ2-7	NA	TGTGCCTGGAGCGGTGGGGGCGGGAGAGACCACGAGCAGTACTTC	CAWSGGGGRDHEQYF
TRBV6-5	NA	TRBJ1-4	NA	TGTGCCAGCTCCAGGGGTGTGGCAGACATAAAACTGTTTTTT	CASSRGVADIKLFF
TRBV29-1	NA	TRBJ1-1	NA	TGCAGCTCTCGAAACGGGGGAAGTATCGCTGAAGCTTTCTTT	CSSRNGGSIAEAFF
TRBV28	NA	TRBJ2-7	TRBD2	TGTGCCAGCACTCCTGGACTAGGAGGTGCTTACGAGCAGTACTTC	CASTPGLGGAYEQYF
TRBV29-1	NA	TRBJ2-1	TRBD1	TGCAGCGTTGAAGACCTTGACAGGGGCCTGTACAATGAGCAGTTCTTC	CSVEDLDRGLYNEQFF
TRBV28	few	TRBJ2-5	NA	TGTGCCAGCACCCCAAATAGGAGGAGCCAAGAGACCCAGTACTTC	CASTPNRRSQETQYF
TRBV19	NA	TRBJ2-7	NA	TGTGCCAGTAGTATCAGCCCCCAAACCGGGAACACCTACGAGCAGTACTTC	CASSISPQTGNTYEQYF
TRBV19	NA	TRBJ2-6	TRBD2	TGTGCCAGTAGCCTTACTAGCGGGAGCTCTGGGGCCAACGTCCTGACTTTC	CASSLTSGSSGANVLTF